These T cell receptor beta chains were read from a single sample in a study of CD8 T cells in Susac syndrome. TCRdb used MiXCR to reprocess the immunoSEQ multiplex PCR reads, holding one entry per CDR3 protein. This table holds 77,000 or so distinct CDR3 sequences, about 93% found once. The specimen was CD4+ T cells from PBMCs. These receptors were obtained from a human donor with Susac syndrome. CDR3s include the opening cysteine and the closing phenylalanine or tryptophan. The order of the fields is clone size, D gene, J gene, V gene, CDR3 DNA, CDR3 protein. The D gene is left open where the match is weak. Size tells how often a clone was seen (once, few, many) or the class of an expanded clone, and some rows leave it out.

clone_size: .; d_call: TRBD2; j_call: TRBJ2-1; v_call: TRBV4-3; cdr3_nt: TGCGCCAGCAGCCCCCAAGTCCCATTAGCGGGAGATTCCTACAATGAGCAGTTCTTC; cdr3_aa: CASSPQVPLAGDSYNEQFF
clone_size: once; d_call: .; j_call: TRBJ1-6; v_call: TRBV7-9; cdr3_nt: TGTGCCAGTGACTTCGAAACGTCGGTGGGCTCCTATAATTCACCCCTCCACTTT; cdr3_aa: CASDFETSVGSYNSPLHF
clone_size: once; d_call: .; j_call: TRBJ1-4; v_call: TRBV4-1; cdr3_nt: TGCGCCAGCAGTCGGGTGGCAACAGCGGGCGAAAAACTGTTTTTT; cdr3_aa: CASSRVATAGEKLFF
clone_size: .; d_call: .; j_call: TRBJ2-6; v_call: TRBV11-3; cdr3_nt: TGTGCCAGCAGCTTAAGGGCTGGGGCCAACGTCCTGACTTTC; cdr3_aa: CASSLRAGANVLTF
clone_size: .; d_call: .; j_call: TRBJ2-5; v_call: TRBV20-1; cdr3_nt: TGCAGTGCTAGGCGAGGGGAGACCCAGTACTTC; cdr3_aa: CSARRGETQYF
clone_size: .; d_call: TRBD1; j_call: TRBJ1-6; v_call: TRBV29-1; cdr3_nt: TGCAGCGTGAGGACAGGGGGTAATTCACCCCTCCACTTT; cdr3_aa: CSVRTGGNSPLHF
clone_size: .; d_call: .; j_call: TRBJ2-1; v_call: TRBV29-1; cdr3_nt: TGCAGCGTTGGCGACAGCCGCTCCTACAATGAGCAGTTCTTC; cdr3_aa: CSVGDSRSYNEQFF
clone_size: .; d_call: .; j_call: TRBJ2-7; v_call: TRBV20-1; cdr3_nt: TGCAGTGCTAGAGACCGCAGGGGATTAACCTACGAGCAGTACTTC; cdr3_aa: CSARDRRGLTYEQYF
clone_size: .; d_call: .; j_call: TRBJ2-4; v_call: TRBV27; cdr3_nt: TGTGCCAGCAGTATTAGCGGAGTAGCCAAAAACATTCAGTACTTC; cdr3_aa: CASSISGVAKNIQYF
clone_size: .; d_call: TRBD2; j_call: TRBJ2-1; v_call: TRBV5-1; cdr3_nt: TGCGCCAGCCAGACTAGCAGAAGTGTTAATGAGCAGTTCTTC; cdr3_aa: CASQTSRSVNEQFF
clone_size: .; d_call: .; j_call: TRBJ1-1; v_call: TRBV4-3; cdr3_nt: TGCGCCAGCAGCCAAGACGGGGTGTTGAACACTGAAGCTTTCTTT; cdr3_aa: CASSQDGVLNTEAFF
clone_size: .; d_call: .; j_call: TRBJ1-2; v_call: TRBV20-1; cdr3_nt: TGCAGTGCTAGAGATGCGATCACTAACTATGGCTACACCTTC; cdr3_aa: CSARDAITNYGYTF
clone_size: .; d_call: TRBD1; j_call: TRBJ1-1; v_call: TRBV7-9; cdr3_nt: TGTGCCAGCAGCTCAGGACAGGGGCTTGAAGCTTTCTTT; cdr3_aa: CASSSGQGLEAFF
clone_size: few; d_call: .; j_call: TRBJ2-5; v_call: TRBV6-2/TRBV6-3; cdr3_nt: TGTGCCAGCAGTTACTCGAAAGAGACCCAGTACTTC; cdr3_aa: CASSYSKETQYF